This TCR beta chain was identified in a study of identifying expanded T cells in peripheral blood (dated by TCRdb to about 2019). As for the study more broadly: Technical replicates were generated by sequencing separate aliquots of the same genomic DNA pool, and four replicates were compared pairwise. General study outcomes and caveats: Both the number of clones called differentially abundant and the false-positive rate were significantly reduced by the beta-binomial model across all healthy-donor time intervals. The binomial model flagged 0.95 to 1.5 differentially abundant clones between technical replicates but approximately 16 over two weeks and around 19 over roughly 4 weeks. It was expected by the authors that biological variance in healthy repertoires might increase further over much longer intervals, such as months to years. Variance in clone template counts between approximately 2-week samples significantly increased with total template count across all healthy donors.

No immune events such as infections were documented for the healthy donors during the collection period. To calibrate time-dependent variance in a beta-binomial model of T-cell clone differential abundance, blood repertoires from healthy donors were used as a training cohort. The training cohort was composed of approximately ten healthy donors, 3 female and 7 male. The donors were between about 25 and 70 years old, with an average age of approximately 45 years. Obtained from a commercial supplier, whole blood was collected from each healthy donor at three time points set approximately two weeks apart. For immunosequencing, genomic DNA was extracted from whole blood that had not been sorted. In the case of this clone: Its recognized antigen is unknown. No clone much larger than this one lies a single base away; base qualities are absent.

CDR1 and CDR2 are drawn from the germline V gene: SGHRS, YFSETQ. The germline ends are 19 bases apart after V is trimmed by 5 bases and J by 7 bases. The CDR3 runs 15 amino acids, cysteine and phenylalanine included. The only DNA kept is the CDR3, 45 bases in frame from the first base. TCRbeta CDR3 regions were profiled by bias-controlled multiplex PCR amplification of genomic DNA with the immunoSEQ Assay. The authors processed their data as follows. The absolute abundance of each unique TCRbeta CDR3 region was quantified after sequences were collapsed and filtered. Two models were used to test differential abundance: a binomial model (Fisher-equivalent) and a beta-binomial model that adds time-dependent variance fitted from healthy donors. Clones with fewer than 5 combined templates were removed, and a clone was called differentially abundant if the clone's Benjamini-Hochberg FDR was below 0.01. Using the form v = (b*log(k)+a)^2, the beta-binomial variance was modeled as a function of the total template count across the two samples. In its TCRdb copy, this immuneACCESS table keeps in-frame sequences only and misses some clones. Where compared with another copy, unresolved V genes explain less than half of these, and the others have no known cause. That table supplies the V and J calls and clone size; D and trimming were determined from the DNA. For this sample the table gives roughly 130,000 clones, of which around 88% were detected only once. The top ten hold more than 7% of the sample.

The TCR was taken from a person aged 18-70 years in good health. The sequence is built from TRBV5-1 and TRBJ1-5, and perhaps TRBD1 as D gene, on 5 matching bases. Material: blood. The nucleotide sequence reads as follows: TGCGCCAGCAGGGGGCACCCAGATTCCTACCAGCCCCAGCATTTT. Its coded protein is CASRGHPDSYQPQHF. Here the CDR3 is joined to the reference TRBV5-1 and TRBJ1-5 genes, and the full variable domain is: KAGVTQTPRYLIKTRGQQVTLSCSPISGHRSVSWYQQTPGQGLQFLFEYFSETQRNKGNFPGRFSGRQFSNSRSEMNVSTLELGDSALYLCASRGHPDSYQPQHFGDGTRLSIL.